Sequencing of this TCR beta chain was carried out in a study of T cells in Graves' hyperthyroidism and ophthalmopathy. TCR beta CDR3 regions were amplified from RNA transcripts. The TCR CDR3 was amplified in a first-round RT-PCR using the HTBI primer set. TCRdb recomputed calls from the multiplex PCR reads with MiXCR, one row per CDR3 protein. The sample lists some 570,000 distinct CDR3 sequences; approximately 17% were seen once. The V end lost 1 base, the J end lost 5 bases, and 11 bases lay between the germline ends. This CDR3 comprises 14 residues. The germline CDR1 and CDR2 sequences are SGHTA and FQGNSA. This clonotype has a count of ten or more. Its antigen is unidentified. The authors obtained PBMCs from 10 ml of fresh peripheral blood. Overall study results and limits: Ophthalmopathy was identified by the model a median about 6.4 months ahead of onset.

This receptor was taken from a woman under 30 with Graves' ophthalmopathy. The chain links TRBV7-2 to TRBJ2-5; D remains unclear. What was sequenced was blood. The CDR3: CASSLGTTLETQYF. In DNA form, the CDR3 reads TGTGCCAGCAGCTTAGGGACCACGTTGGAGACCCAGTACTTC.